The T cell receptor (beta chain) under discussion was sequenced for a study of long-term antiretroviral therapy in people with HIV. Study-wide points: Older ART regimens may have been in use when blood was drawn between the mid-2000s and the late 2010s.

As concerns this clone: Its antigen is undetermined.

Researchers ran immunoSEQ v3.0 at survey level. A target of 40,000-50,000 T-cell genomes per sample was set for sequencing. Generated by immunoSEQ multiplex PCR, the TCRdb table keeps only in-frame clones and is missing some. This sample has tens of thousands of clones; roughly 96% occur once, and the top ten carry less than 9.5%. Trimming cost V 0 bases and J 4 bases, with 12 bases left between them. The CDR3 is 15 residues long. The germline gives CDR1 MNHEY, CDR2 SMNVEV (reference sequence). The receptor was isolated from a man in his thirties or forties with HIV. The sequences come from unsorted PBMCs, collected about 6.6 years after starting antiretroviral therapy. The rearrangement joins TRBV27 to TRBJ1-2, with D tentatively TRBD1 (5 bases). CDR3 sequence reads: CASSLSPRGFYGYTF. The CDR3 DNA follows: TGTGCCAGCAGTTTATCGCCCCGGGGCTTCTATGGCTACACCTTC.